This passage covers 6 T cell receptor beta chains from one sample sequenced in a study of T cells in Graves' hyperthyroidism and ophthalmopathy. The TCR beta CDR3 regions underwent amplification using RNA transcripts as the source. TCR CDR3 underwent first-round RT-PCR with the HTBI primer set. MiXCR, run by TCRdb on the multiplex PCR reads, gives a single entry per CDR3 protein. The data contain some 600,000 distinct CDR3 sequences, about 43% of them seen just once; the ten biggest clones take up approximately 8.2%. Sample: peripheral blood or thyroid tissue (not recorded which). These receptor sequences come from a woman younger than 35 with Graves' hyperthyroidism.

The rearrangement uses TRBV5-8 and TRBJ1-3, with D unresolved. Trimming cost V 1 base and J 0 bases, with 14 bases left between them. Germline V gives CDR1 SGHTS, CDR2 YDEGEE. The CDR3 length is 17 residues. The CDR3 DNA follows: TGTGCCAGCAGCTTGAGGTACGCCGTCCCCTCTGGAAACACCATATATTTT. Amino acid sequence: CASSLRYAVPSGNTIYF.

The chain couples TRBV20-1 to TRBJ2-5; 9 positions match TRBD2. The V gene end was trimmed by 3 bases and the J gene end by 2 bases; junction bases not matched to a gene: 7. CDR1 DFQATT and CDR2 SNEGSKA come from the germline V gene (reference sequence). This CDR3 region has 15 residues. The DNA for the CDR3 is TGCAGTGCTAGTCCCGCCAGCGGGAGGCAAGAGACCCAGTACTTC. Its protein is CSASPASGRQETQYF.

Many counts were recorded for this clonotype. CDR3 amino acids: CASTGERARLQETQYF. CDR3 nucleotides: TGTGCCAGCACCGGGGAGAGGGCAAGGCTCCAAGAGACCCAGTACTTC. The V gene is TRBV7-2, the J gene TRBJ2-5, with D possibly TRBD2 on 5 matching bases. The CDR3 contains 16 residues. Per germline, CDR1 SGHTA and CDR2 FQGNSA. V shed 7 bases and J shed 1 base, with 19 bases lying between them.

This clonotype occurred once. V gene TRBV9 combines with J gene TRBJ1-1; 9 bases are a match to TRBD1. Per germline, CDR1 SGDLS and CDR2 YYNGEE. J lost 4 bases, V lost 3 bases, and 13 bases had no gene match. The CDR3 runs 17 residues. CDR3 sequence: CASSGGQGRLRGTEAFF. The CDR3 coding sequence is TGTGCCAGCAGCGGGGGACAGGGTAGATTAAGAGGCACTGAAGCTTTCTTT.

The chain has TRBV9 and TRBJ2-5, with D possibly being TRBD1 (6 bases). Germline V gene sequence: CDR1 SGDLS, CDR2 YYNGEE. This CDR3 spans 16 amino acids. V shed 4 bases and J shed 5 bases, with 21 bases lying between them. The CDR3 coding sequence is TGTGCCAGCAGCCAGAACAGGGCCCTCTCGGGGGAGACCCAGTACTTC. Protein: CASSQNRALSGETQYF.

The J gene is TRBJ1-1, the V gene TRBV2; D remains unclear. CDR3 length equals 13 residues. Looked up from germline, CDR1 is SNHLY and CDR2 is FYNNEI. The V end was cut by 4 bases, the J end by 0 bases, with 6 bases between. This CDR3 reads CASSGRVNTEAFF. In DNA, the CDR3 is TGTGCCAGCAGTGGACGGGTGAACACTGAAGCTTTCTTT.